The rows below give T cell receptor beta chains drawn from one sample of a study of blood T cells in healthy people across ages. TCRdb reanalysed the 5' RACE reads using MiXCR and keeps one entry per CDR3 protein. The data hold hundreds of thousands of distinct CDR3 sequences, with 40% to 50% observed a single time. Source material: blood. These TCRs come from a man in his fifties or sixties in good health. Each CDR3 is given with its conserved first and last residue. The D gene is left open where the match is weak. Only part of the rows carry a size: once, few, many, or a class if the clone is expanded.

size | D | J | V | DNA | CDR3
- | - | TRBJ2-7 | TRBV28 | TGTGCCAGCAGAAATAGGGACTTAAGCTACGAGCAGTACTTC | CASRNRDLSYEQYF
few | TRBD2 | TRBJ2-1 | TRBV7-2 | TGTGCCAGCAGCTCCCAGGGGACTAGCGGGTACAATGAGCAGTTCTTC | CASSSQGTSGYNEQFF
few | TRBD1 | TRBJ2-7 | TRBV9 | TGTGCCAGCAGCGCGACAGGGGGGTCTATCGAGCAGTACTTC | CASSATGGSIEQYF
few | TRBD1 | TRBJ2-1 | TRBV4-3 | TGCGCCAGCAGCCAAGAAGGACAGGGTGTAGAGCATGAGCAGTTCTTC | CASSQEGQGVEHEQFF
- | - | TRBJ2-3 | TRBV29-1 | TGCAGCGATCTGCAGGGACGAGATACGCAGTATTTT | CSDLQGRDTQYF
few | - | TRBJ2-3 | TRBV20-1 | TGCAGTGCTACCGCAGAGATTCGCACAGATACGCAGTATTTT | CSATAEIRTDTQYF
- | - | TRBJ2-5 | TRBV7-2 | TGTGCCAGCAGCTTCGGAGGGCGCAACCAAGAGACCCAGTACTTC | CASSFGGRNQETQYF
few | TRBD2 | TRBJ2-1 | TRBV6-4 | TGTGCCAGCTCCGCCGGCTTTATAGCGGGGGGAAGCAATGAGCAGTTCTTC | CASSAGFIAGGSNEQFF
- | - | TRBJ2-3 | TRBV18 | TGTGCCAGCTCACCACCTGTAGGGGGGGCCTCAGATACGCAGTATTTT | CASSPPVGGASDTQYF
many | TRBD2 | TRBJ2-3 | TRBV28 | TGTGCCACTACACTTAGCGGGGGGAATTCAGATACGCAGTATTTT | CATTLSGGNSDTQYF
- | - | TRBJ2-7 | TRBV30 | TGTGCCTGGGAACAGGGTTACGAGCAGTACTTC | CAWEQGYEQYF
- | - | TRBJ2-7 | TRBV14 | TGTGCCAGCAGCCACGGGGATTCCTACGTGCAGTACTTC | CASSHGDSYVQYF
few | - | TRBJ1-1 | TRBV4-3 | TGCGCCAGCAGCCAGTCCAGGGACGACACTGAAGCTTTCTTT | CASSQSRDDTEAFF
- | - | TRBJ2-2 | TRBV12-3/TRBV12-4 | TGTGCCAGCAGTTTAGCGGCCAGGGCCAACACCGGGGAGCTGTTTTTT | CASSLAARANTGELFF
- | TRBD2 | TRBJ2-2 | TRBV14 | TGTGCCAGCAGCCAAGGGGTTAGACTAGCGGGGGACCGCACCGGGGAGCTGTTTTTT | CASSQGVRLAGDRTGELFF
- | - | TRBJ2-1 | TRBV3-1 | TGTGCCAGCAGCAGAAACGGTGAGAGGTACAATGAGCAGTTCTTC | CASSRNGERYNEQFF
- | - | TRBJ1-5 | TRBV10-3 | TGTGCCATCAGAGGACGGCAGGACCAGCCCCAGCATTTT | CAIRGRQDQPQHF
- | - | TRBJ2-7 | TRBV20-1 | TGCAGTGCTAGAGATTTCCGGCGTCCTTCCTACGAGCAGTACTTC | CSARDFRRPSYEQYF
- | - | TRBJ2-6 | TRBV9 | TGTGCCAGCAGCGTAGCTGCTATCTCTGGGGCCAACGTCCTGACTTTC | CASSVAAISGANVLTF
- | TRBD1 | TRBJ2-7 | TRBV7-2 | TGTGCCAGCATGACAGGGATCGCCGAGCAGTACTTC | CASMTGIAEQYF
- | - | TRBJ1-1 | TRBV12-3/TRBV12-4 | TGTGCCAGCAGTTCCGGGGATCTGAGGACTGAAGCTTTCTTT | CASSSGDLRTEAFF
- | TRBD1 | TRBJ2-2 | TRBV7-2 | TGTGCCAGCAGCACACCATGGGGGACAGGCGAGAGGCACACCGGGGAGCTGTTTTTT | CASSTPWGTGERHTGELFF
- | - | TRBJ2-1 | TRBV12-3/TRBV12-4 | TGTGCCAGCAGCACCGATTTTAGTGAGCAGTTCTTC | CASSTDFSEQFF